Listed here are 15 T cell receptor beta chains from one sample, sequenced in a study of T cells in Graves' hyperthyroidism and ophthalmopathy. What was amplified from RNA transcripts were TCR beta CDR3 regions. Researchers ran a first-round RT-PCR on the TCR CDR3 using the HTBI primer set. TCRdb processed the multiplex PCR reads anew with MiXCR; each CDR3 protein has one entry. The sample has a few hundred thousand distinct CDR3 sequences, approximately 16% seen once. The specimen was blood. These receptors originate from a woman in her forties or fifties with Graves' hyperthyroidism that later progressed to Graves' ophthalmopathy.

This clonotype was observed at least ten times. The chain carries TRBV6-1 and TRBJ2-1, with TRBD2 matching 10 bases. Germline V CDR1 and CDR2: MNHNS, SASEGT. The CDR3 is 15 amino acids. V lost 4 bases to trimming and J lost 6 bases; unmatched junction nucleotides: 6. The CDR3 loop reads CASSGLAGAGNEQFF. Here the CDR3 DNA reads TGTGCCAGCAGTGGCCTAGCGGGAGCGGGCAATGAGCAGTTCTTC.

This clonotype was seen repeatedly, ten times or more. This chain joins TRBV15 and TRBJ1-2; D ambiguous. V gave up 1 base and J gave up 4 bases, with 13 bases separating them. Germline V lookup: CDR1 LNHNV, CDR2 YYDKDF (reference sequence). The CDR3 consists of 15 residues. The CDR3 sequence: CATSRGKENGYGYTF. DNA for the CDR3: TGTGCCACCAGCAGAGGAAAGGAAAACGGCTATGGCTACACCTTC. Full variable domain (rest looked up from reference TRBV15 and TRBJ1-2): DAMVIQNPRYQVTQFGKPVTLSCSQTLNHNVMYWYQQKSSQAPKLLFHYYDKDFNNEADTPDNFQSRRPNTSFCFLDIRSPGLGDTAMYLCATSRGKENGYGYTFGSGTRLTVV.

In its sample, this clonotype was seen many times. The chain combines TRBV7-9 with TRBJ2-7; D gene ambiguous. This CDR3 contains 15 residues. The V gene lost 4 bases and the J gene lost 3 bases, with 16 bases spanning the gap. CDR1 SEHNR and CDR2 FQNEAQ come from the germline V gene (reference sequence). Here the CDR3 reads CASSSQSGRSYEQYF. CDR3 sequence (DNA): TGTGCCAGCAGCTCTCAATCAGGACGGAGCTACGAGCAGTACTTC.

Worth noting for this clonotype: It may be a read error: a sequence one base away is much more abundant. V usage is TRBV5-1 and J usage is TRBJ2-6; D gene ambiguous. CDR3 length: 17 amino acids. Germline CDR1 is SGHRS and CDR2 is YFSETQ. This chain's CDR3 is CASSRVGFQTVADVLTF. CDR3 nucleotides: TGCGCCAGCAGCCGTGTCGGATTCCAAACCGTGGCCGACGTCCTGACTTTC.

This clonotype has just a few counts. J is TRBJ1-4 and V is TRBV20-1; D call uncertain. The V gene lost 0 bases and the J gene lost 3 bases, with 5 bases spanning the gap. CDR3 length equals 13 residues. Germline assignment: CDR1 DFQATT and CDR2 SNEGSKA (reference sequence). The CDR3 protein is CSAREPSNEKLFF. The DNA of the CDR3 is TGCAGTGCTAGAGAGCCCTCTAATGAAAAACTGTTTTTT.

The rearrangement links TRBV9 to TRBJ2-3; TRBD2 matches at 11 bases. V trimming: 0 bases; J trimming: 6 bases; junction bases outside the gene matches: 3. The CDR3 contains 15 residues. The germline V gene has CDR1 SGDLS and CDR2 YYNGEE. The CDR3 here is CASSVVGTSGDTQYF. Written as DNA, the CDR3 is TGTGCCAGCAGCGTAGTTGGGACTAGCGGTGATACGCAGTATTTT.

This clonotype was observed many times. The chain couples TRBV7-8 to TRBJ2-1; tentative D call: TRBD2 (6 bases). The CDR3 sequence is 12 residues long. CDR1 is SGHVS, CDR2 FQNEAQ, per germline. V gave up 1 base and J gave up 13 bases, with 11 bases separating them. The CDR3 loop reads CASSLGPSAQFF. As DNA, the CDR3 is TGTGCCAGCAGCTTAGGGCCTAGCGCTCAGTTCTTC.

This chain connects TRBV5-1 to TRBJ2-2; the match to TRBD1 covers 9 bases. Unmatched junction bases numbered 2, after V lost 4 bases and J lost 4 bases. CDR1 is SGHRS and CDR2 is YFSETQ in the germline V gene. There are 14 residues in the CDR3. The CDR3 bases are TGCGCCAGCAGCCGGACAGGGGCCACCGGGGAGCTGTTTTTT. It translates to CASSRTGATGELFF.

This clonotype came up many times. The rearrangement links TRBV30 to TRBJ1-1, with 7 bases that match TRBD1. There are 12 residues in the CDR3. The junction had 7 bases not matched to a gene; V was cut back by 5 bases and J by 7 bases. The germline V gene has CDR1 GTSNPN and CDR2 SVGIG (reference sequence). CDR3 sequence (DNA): TGTGCCTGGGCGGGACAGTTCCGTGAAGCTTTCTTT. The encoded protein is CAWAGQFREAFF.

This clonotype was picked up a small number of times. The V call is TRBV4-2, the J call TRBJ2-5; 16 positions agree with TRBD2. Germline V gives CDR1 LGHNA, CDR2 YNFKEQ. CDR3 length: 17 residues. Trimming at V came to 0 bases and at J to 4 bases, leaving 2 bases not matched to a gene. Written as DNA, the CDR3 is TGTGCCAGCAGCCAAGATGGGACTAGCGGGAGGGCAGAGACCCAGTACTTC. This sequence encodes CASSQDGTSGRAETQYF.

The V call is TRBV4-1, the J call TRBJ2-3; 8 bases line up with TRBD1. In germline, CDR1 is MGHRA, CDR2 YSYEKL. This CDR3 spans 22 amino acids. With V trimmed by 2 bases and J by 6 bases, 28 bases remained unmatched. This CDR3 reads CASSQKPQGADPSLGRMDTQYF. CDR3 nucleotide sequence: TGCGCCAGCAGCCAAAAACCCCAGGGGGCGGACCCAAGCTTGGGTCGGATGGATACGCAGTATTTT.

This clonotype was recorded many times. CDR3: CSASPVEAGNTEAFF. CDR3 nucleotides: TGCAGTGCTAGCCCCGTGGAAGCTGGGAACACTGAAGCTTTCTTT. This chain connects TRBV20-1 to TRBJ1-1, with D uncertain. This CDR3 is 15 amino acids long. The germline V and J ends were trimmed by 3 bases and 1 base, with 15 bases remaining between them. Germline CDR1 is DFQATT and CDR2 is SNEGSKA (reference sequence).

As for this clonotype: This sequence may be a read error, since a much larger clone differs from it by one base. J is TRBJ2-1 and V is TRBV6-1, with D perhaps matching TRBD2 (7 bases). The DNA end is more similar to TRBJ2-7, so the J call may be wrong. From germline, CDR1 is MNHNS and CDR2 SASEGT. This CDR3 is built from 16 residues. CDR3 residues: CASSVAGGGSYNEQYF. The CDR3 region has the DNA TGTGCCAGCAGCGTAGCTGGCGGGGGCTCCTACAATGAGCAGTACTTC.

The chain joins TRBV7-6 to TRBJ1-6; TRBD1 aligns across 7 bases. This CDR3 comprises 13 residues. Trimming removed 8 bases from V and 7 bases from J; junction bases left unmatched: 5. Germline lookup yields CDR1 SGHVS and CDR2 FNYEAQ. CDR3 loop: CASASGGNSPLHF. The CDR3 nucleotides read TGTGCCAGCGCCTCAGGGGGAAATTCACCCCTCCACTTT.

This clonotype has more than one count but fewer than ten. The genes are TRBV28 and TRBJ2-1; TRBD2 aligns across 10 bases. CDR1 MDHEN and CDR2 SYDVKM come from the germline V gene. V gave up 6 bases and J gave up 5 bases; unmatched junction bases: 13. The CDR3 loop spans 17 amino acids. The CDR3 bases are TGTGCCAGCAGCTTACGGTCTAGCGGGAGTGGCAACAATGAGCAGTTCTTC. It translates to CASSLRSSGSGNNEQFF.